These 32 T cell receptor beta chains came from one sample sequenced in a study of blood T cell repertoires in COVID-19 (TCRdb year 2020). Libraries were prepared through the immunoSEQ multiplex PCR assay. The table comes from immuneACCESS by way of TCRdb, which keeps in-frame sequences with V and J called. Part of the clones is missing from these tables; in studies checked, under half for an unresolved V gene and the rest for unknown reasons. The table for this sample lists fewer than 200,000 clones; around 83% of them were counted only once. The leading ten clones occupy over 5% of the sample. The sample taken for sequencing was peripheral blood. These receptors were obtained from a woman between 45 and 65 years old with COVID-19, enrolled during active disease.

The gene calls are TRBV6-5 and TRBJ1-1, with unresolved D. The germline V gene encodes CDR1 MNHEY and CDR2 SVGAGI. Trimming cost V 0 bases and J 0 bases, with 8 bases left between them. The CDR3 extends over 15 amino acids. The CDR3 DNA reads TGTGCCAGCAGTTACTCTAGGACTGTGAACACTGAAGCTTTCTTT. Translating gives CASSYSRTVNTEAFF.

This clone was detected once. V is TRBV5-1 and J is TRBJ1-2, with D hard to call. The CDR3 covers 15 residues. The V gene lost 3 bases and the J gene lost 1 base, with 13 bases spanning the gap. Germline loops: CDR1 SGHRS, CDR2 YFSETQ. The CDR3 DNA is TGCGCCAGCAGCTCGACCGGCGGGATTAACTATGGCTACACCTTC. Amino acid sequence: CASSSTGGINYGYTF.

The chain couples TRBV7-2 to TRBJ1-5, with D hard to call. The V gene's germline CDR1 is SGHTA and CDR2 FQGNSA. V was clipped by 5 bases and J by 8 bases, with 13 bases between them. The CDR3 length is 13 residues. Here the CDR3 DNA reads TGTGCCAGCAGCCCGGGGTGGACCGAGCCCCAGCATTTT. Encoded protein: CASSPGWTEPQHF.

This sequence joins TRBV20-1 and TRBJ2-3; 10 bases are shared with TRBD2. V trimming: 3 bases; J trimming: 7 bases; junction bases outside the gene matches: 4. The CDR3 has 13 amino acids. Germline V gene lookup returns CDR1 DFQATT and CDR2 SNEGSKA (reference sequence). CDR3 bases: TGCAGTGCTAGTCTAGCGGGGGCTTATACGCAGTATTTT. Translation: CSASLAGAYTQYF.

The chain has TRBV4-1 and TRBJ2-7; the D is unclear. Germline assignment: CDR1 MGHRA and CDR2 YSYEKL. Trimming removed 0 bases from V and 2 bases from J, with 14 bases in between. The length of the CDR3 is 16 residues. CDR3 coding DNA: TGCGCCAGCAGCCAAGACCCCAGGCCTGTAACCTACGAGCAGTACTTC. This codes for CASSQDPRPVTYEQYF.

V and J are TRBV19 and TRBJ2-1, with 7 bases identical to TRBD2. This CDR3 spans 13 amino acids. V gave up 5 bases and J gave up 9 bases; unmatched junction bases: 7. CDR1 and CDR2 from the germline V gene are LNHDA and SQIVND (reference sequence). The CDR3 protein is CASSAAGVLEQFF. For the CDR3, the DNA is TGTGCCAGTAGTGCCGCGGGGGTACTTGAGCAGTTCTTC.

This chain joins TRBV7-9 and TRBJ1-1; 10 bases are shared with TRBD1. Germline assignment: CDR1 SEHNR and CDR2 FQNEAQ (reference sequence). With 3 bases clipped from V and 1 base from J, the junction kept 2 bases outside the gene matches. This CDR3 is 15 amino acids long. CDR3 bases: TGTGCCAGCAGCTTCCGGGACAGGGGGAACACTGAAGCTTTCTTT. As protein: CASSFRDRGNTEAFF.

This clone was seen only once. The chain links TRBV7-2 to TRBJ2-5; 7 positions match TRBD1. The CDR3 extends over 12 amino acids. Losses at the gene ends were 6 bases for V and 4 bases for J; bases not matched to a gene: 2. Germline V gene lookup returns CDR1 SGHTA and CDR2 FQGNSA. This chain's CDR3 is CASRAGGETQYF. The CDR3 coding sequence is TGTGCCAGCAGGGCAGGGGGAGAGACCCAGTACTTC.

V gene TRBV9 combines with J gene TRBJ2-7, with 9 bases aligning to TRBD2. Germline values: CDR1 SGDLS, CDR2 YYNGEE. The CDR3 length is 15 residues. Trimming at V came to 2 bases and at J to 0 bases, leaving 3 bases not matched to a gene. The CDR3 bases are TGTGCCAGCAGCGTTAGCGGGGGTGCCTCCTACGAGCAGTACTTC. Amino acids: CASSVSGGASYEQYF.

The chain recombines TRBV7-6 with TRBJ2-5; the match to TRBD1 covers 7 bases. Germline V CDR1 and CDR2: SGHVS, FNYEAQ. The CDR3 totals 15 residues. V lost 0 bases, J lost 5 bases, and 6 bases stayed unmatched. CDR3 DNA sequence: TGTGCCAGCAGCTTAGCGGAGACAGGGTTGGAGACCCAGTACTTC. This translates into CASSLAETGLETQYF.

In nucleotides, the CDR3 is TGTGCCTGGAGTGTACAGGGAGTCACTGAAGCTTTCTTT. Amino acid sequence: CAWSVQGVTEAFF. This chain uses TRBV30 with TRBJ1-1, with a tentative D call TRBD1 (6 bases). Deletions cut 0 bases from V and 4 bases from J, with 9 bases between. There are 13 residues in the CDR3. CDR1 and CDR2 from the germline V gene are GTSNPN and SVGIG (reference sequence).

The chain links TRBV4-2 to TRBJ2-3; weak D call: TRBD2 (7 bases). CDR1 LGHNA and CDR2 YNFKEQ come from the germline V gene. The CDR3 spans 17 residues. V was pared by 0 bases and J by 5 bases, with 18 bases between. As DNA, the CDR3 is TGTGCCAGCAGCCAAGAGATCTGGGGGGGGCCGATAGATACGCAGTATTTT. Translated, it gives CASSQEIWGGPIDTQYF.

The chain recombines TRBV5-5 with TRBJ2-3; 14 bases line up with TRBD2. The CDR3 has 19 residues. Trimming cost V 0 bases and J 0 bases; bases outside gene matches: 6. CDR1 SGHKS and CDR2 YYEKEE come from the germline V gene (reference sequence). CDR3 in amino acids: CASSLEGLAGVLSTDTQYF. The CDR3 DNA reads as TGTGCCAGCAGCTTGGAGGGACTAGCGGGGGTACTTAGCACAGATACGCAGTATTTT.

The V gene is TRBV19, the J gene TRBJ2-1; TRBD2 matches 9 bases. The CDR3 consists of 17 residues. J gave up 2 bases and V 3 bases, and 8 bases lay outside the gene matches. Germline assignment: CDR1 LNHDA and CDR2 SQIVND (reference sequence). The CDR3 loop reads CASSIQSGGPPYNEQFF. The CDR3 DNA reads TGTGCCAGTAGTATCCAGAGCGGGGGGCCGCCCTACAATGAGCAGTTCTTC.

The V gene is TRBV2, the J gene TRBJ1-2, with a weak D call TRBD1 (5 bases). There are 12 residues in the CDR3. The V gene's germline CDR1 is SNHLY and CDR2 FYNNEI. Deletions cut 8 bases from V and 1 base from J, with 8 bases between. CDR3 protein: CASGASNYGYTF. In DNA form, the CDR3 reads TGTGCCAGCGGGGCCAGTAACTATGGCTACACCTTC.

This rearrangement joins TRBV2 to TRBJ1-5, with 7 bases aligning to TRBD1. The CDR3 sequence is 13 residues long. In germline, CDR1 is SNHLY, CDR2 FYNNEI. J lost 0 bases, V lost 10 bases, and 3 bases had no gene match. As DNA, the CDR3 is TGTGCCACGGGACAGTATAGCAATCAGCCCCAGCATTTT. It is translated as CATGQYSNQPQHF.

The V gene is TRBV10-2, the J gene TRBJ1-2; TRBD1 is a possible D gene (5 bases). The germline V gene has CDR1 WSHSY and CDR2 SAAADI. This CDR3 is 14 amino acids long. V lost 9 bases to trimming and J lost 1 base, with 15 bases between them. CDR3 sequence: CASSRVQDNYGYTF. In DNA, the CDR3 is TGCGCCAGTTCCAGAGTACAGGATAACTATGGCTACACCTTC.

The genes are TRBV28 and TRBJ1-4, with TRBD1 matching 8 bases. With V trimmed by 5 bases and J by 5 bases, 7 bases remained unmatched. The CDR3 loop spans 15 amino acids. Germline CDR1 is MDHEN and CDR2 is SYDVKM. The CDR3 DNA is TGTGCCAGCAGTACTCGGACAGGGCAAAATGAAAAACTGTTTTTT. It is translated as CASSTRTGQNEKLFF.

This clone was seen only a few times. This sequence joins TRBV7-3 and TRBJ2-3; D is unclear. The germline V gene has CDR1 SGHTA and CDR2 FQGTGA. Trimming took 0 bases from V and 2 from J, leaving 3 bases between them. This CDR3 has 13 residues. CDR3 amino acids: CASSLTYTDTQYF. The CDR3 DNA is TGTGCCAGCAGCTTAACTTACACAGATACGCAGTATTTT.

This chain connects TRBV6-2 or TRBV6-3 to TRBJ1-6; a possible D gene is TRBD1 (6 bases). V lost 3 bases and J lost 7, with 10 bases in between. Germline-derived CDR1 and CDR2 are MNHEY and SVGEGT. This CDR3 comprises 14 residues. CDR3 coding DNA: TGTGCCAGCAGTTATAATACAGGGAATTCACCCCTCCACTTT. It is translated as CASSYNTGNSPLHF.

The rearrangement joins TRBV4-2 to TRBJ2-5; TRBD2 agrees at 9 bases. The CDR3 length is 17 residues. With V trimmed by 5 bases and J by 0 bases, 10 bases remained unmatched. The germline CDR1 and CDR2 sequences are LGHNA and YNFKEQ. CDR3 DNA: TGTGCCAGCAGCTCGATCGCTAGCGGGGATTACCAAGAGACCCAGTACTTC. Protein sequence: CASSSIASGDYQETQYF.

The chain employs TRBV15 and TRBJ1-2, with TRBD1 identical over 11 bases. Unmatched junction bases numbered 11, after V lost 3 bases and J lost 5 bases. The germline V gene encodes CDR1 LNHNV and CDR2 YYDKDF (reference sequence). This CDR3 has 17 amino acids. CDR3 loop: CATSRTGQGARWYGYTF. The DNA for the CDR3 is TGTGCCACCAGCAGGACCGGACAGGGGGCGAGGTGGTATGGCTACACCTTC.

V gene TRBV27 combines with J gene TRBJ2-6; a weak D match, TRBD2 (7 bases). The CDR3 is made up of 18 amino acids. The V gene lost 4 bases and the J gene lost 0 bases, with 16 bases spanning the gap. Germline V lookup: CDR1 MNHEY, CDR2 SMNVEV (reference sequence). Here the CDR3 reads CASSSPRGGDSGANVLTF. The CDR3 DNA sequence: TGTGCCAGCAGTTCGCCCCGAGGGGGGGACTCTGGGGCCAACGTCCTGACTTTC.

This chain joins TRBV12-3 or TRBV12-4 and TRBJ2-7; 8 bases are a match to TRBD1. CDR3 size: 13 residues. V was pared by 6 bases and J by 6 bases, with 7 bases of the junction left unmatched. The CDR3 coding sequence is TGTGCCAGCAGCCCCGACAGGGGCGGCGAGCAGTACTTC. Translating gives CASSPDRGGEQYF.

As for this clone: The sample contains more than one DNA sequence encoding this CDR3. V and J are TRBV28 and TRBJ2-7, with D perhaps matching TRBD1 (6 bases). Looked up from germline, CDR1 is MDHEN and CDR2 is SYDVKM. The CDR3 consists of 13 residues. Between the trimmed V and J ends, which lost 6 bases and 1 base, there was a span of 10 bases. CDR3 sequence reads: CASSPGQSYEQYF. The CDR3, as DNA: TGTGCCAGCAGCCCCGGACAGTCCTACGAGCAGTACTTC.

The chain links TRBV5-8 to TRBJ2-2; weak D call: TRBD1 (6 bases). The germline V and J ends were trimmed by 2 bases and 0 bases, with 14 bases remaining between them. The CDR3 has 17 amino acids. Germline V gives CDR1 SGHTS, CDR2 YDEGEE. CDR3 region: CASSFEGTKPNTGELFF. The CDR3 DNA reads as TGTGCCAGCAGCTTCGAAGGGACAAAACCGAACACCGGGGAGCTGTTTTTT.

This chain links TRBV3-1 (or the pseudogene TRBV3-2) with TRBJ2-7; possibly TRBD1 for D (5 bases). Between the trimmed V and J ends, which lost 6 bases and 0 bases, there was a span of 9 bases. From germline, CDR1 is LGHDT and CDR2 YNNKEL (reference sequence). The CDR3 length is 13 residues. The CDR3, as DNA: TGTGCCAGCAGTCACAGGTACTCCTACGAGCAGTACTTC. Protein product: CASSHRYSYEQYF.

This chain uses TRBV7-2 with TRBJ2-1, with a weak D call TRBD2 (5 bases). Germline assignment: CDR1 SGHTA and CDR2 FQGNSA. The ends were cut back, 7 bases at V and 3 bases at J, with 10 bases in the middle. This CDR3 has 13 residues. Here the CDR3 DNA reads TGTGCCAGCACCTCGGGGTTCTACAATGAGCAGTTCTTC. It specifies CASTSGFYNEQFF.

Of note for this clone: This could be a read error, since a much larger clone is one nucleotide away. This chain links TRBV5-6 with TRBJ1-6; D unclear. From germline, CDR1 is SGHDT and CDR2 YYEEEE. The CDR3 length is 14 residues. The V gene lost 0 bases and the J gene lost 3 bases, with 4 bases spanning the gap. CDR3 amino acids: CASSLGHYNSPLHF. CDR3 in DNA: TGTGCCAGCAGCTTGGGACACTATAATTCACCCCTCCACTTT.

The V gene is TRBV15, the J gene TRBJ2-2, with D possibly being TRBD1 (5 bases). The germline V gene has CDR1 LNHNV and CDR2 YYDKDF (reference sequence). V was shortened by 1 base and J by 3 bases, with 15 bases between the two germline ends. The CDR3 loop spans 17 amino acids. The CDR3 loop reads CATSRVPRDWDTGELFF. Written as DNA, the CDR3 is TGTGCCACCAGCAGAGTCCCCAGGGATTGGGACACCGGGGAGCTGTTTTTT.

The chain couples TRBV12-3 or TRBV12-4 to TRBJ2-5; the match to TRBD2 covers 8 bases. The CDR3 length is 13 residues. After removal of 6 bases from V and 4 bases from J, the junction contained 4 bases not matched to a gene. The CDR3: CASRTSALETQYF. The CDR3 DNA reads TGTGCCAGCAGGACTAGCGCATTAGAGACCCAGTACTTC.

The V call is TRBV5-1, the J call TRBJ1-6; 11 bases fit TRBD1. Germline CDR1 and CDR2: SGHRS and YFSETQ. V trimming: 4 bases; J trimming: 2 bases; junction bases outside the gene matches: 5. CDR3 length: 17 residues. The CDR3, as DNA: TGCGCCAGCAGCGCCGGGACAGGGGGTCCCTATAATTCACCCCTCCACTTT. Encoded protein: CASSAGTGGPYNSPLHF.